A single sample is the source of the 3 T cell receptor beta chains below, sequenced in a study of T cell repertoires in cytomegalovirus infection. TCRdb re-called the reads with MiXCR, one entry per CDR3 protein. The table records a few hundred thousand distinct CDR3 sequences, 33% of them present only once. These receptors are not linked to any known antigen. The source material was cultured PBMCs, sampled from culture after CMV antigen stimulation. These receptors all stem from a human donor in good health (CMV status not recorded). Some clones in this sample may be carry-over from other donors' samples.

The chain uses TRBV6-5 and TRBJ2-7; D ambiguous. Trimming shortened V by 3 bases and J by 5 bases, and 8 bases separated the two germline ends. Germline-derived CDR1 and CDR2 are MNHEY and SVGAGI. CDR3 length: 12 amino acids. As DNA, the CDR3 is TGTGCCAGCAGTTATTATTGCCACGAGCAGTACGTC. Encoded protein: CASSYYCHEQYV.

CDR3 coding DNA: TGTGCCAGCAGCCAAGCAGCGTATGGCTACACCTTC. It specifies CASSQAAYGYTF. The chain combines TRBV4-2 with TRBJ1-2, with D uncertain. V was clipped by 1 base and J by 5 bases, with 5 bases between them. CDR1 is LGHNA and CDR2 is YNFKEQ in the germline V gene. The CDR3 has 12 residues.

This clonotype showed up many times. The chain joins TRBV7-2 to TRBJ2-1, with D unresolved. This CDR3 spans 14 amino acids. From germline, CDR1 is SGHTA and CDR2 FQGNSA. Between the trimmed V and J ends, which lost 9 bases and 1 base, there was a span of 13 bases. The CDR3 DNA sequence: TGTGCCAGTACCGAAAAGAAATCCTACAATGAGCAGTTCTTC. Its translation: CASTEKKSYNEQFF.